A single sample is the source of the 29 T cell receptor beta chains below, sequenced in a study of shared clonotypes between healthy human individuals. The data were produced by immunoSEQ multiplex PCR, yet TCRdb's version contains in-frame clones alone and is incomplete. The sample holds around 370,000 clones, about 96% seen once. The specimen was memory CD8+ T cells sorted from blood. Stated subset: CD45RO+ cells pooled with CCR7-negative TemRA cells. The receptors were sampled from a man aged 25 to 40 in good health.

The J gene is TRBJ2-3, the V gene TRBV28, with TRBD2 as a possible D gene (7 bases). This CDR3 contains 15 residues. Germline CDR1 and CDR2: MDHEN and SYDVKM. The V gene lost 4 bases and the J gene lost 8 bases, with 19 bases spanning the gap. CDR3 amino acids: CASSYPGGPVSTQYF. CDR3 DNA sequence: TGTGCCAGCAGTTATCCGGGGGGCCCCGTGAGTACGCAGTATTTT.

Details on this clone: At the DNA level, this CDR3 is encoded by other sequences in the same sample as well. The J gene is TRBJ2-7, the V gene TRBV9; D unclear. This CDR3 is built from 15 residues. V was cut by 0 bases and J by 0 bases, with 10 bases left in between. Germline CDR1 is SGDLS and CDR2 is YYNGEE. The CDR3, as DNA: TGTGCCAGCAGCGTAGGGTCAGGTCTCTCCTACGAGCAGTACTTC. Translated: CASSVGSGLSYEQYF.

The chain is built from TRBV28 and TRBJ1-3; 7 nucleotides line up with TRBD1. V lost 6 bases, J lost 4 bases, and 6 bases stayed unmatched. The CDR3 covers 14 residues. Germline V gives CDR1 MDHEN, CDR2 SYDVKM. The CDR3 is CASRLGQFGNTIYF. DNA of the CDR3: TGTGCCAGCAGGCTGGGACAGTTCGGAAACACCATATATTTT.

The chain has TRBV5-1 and TRBJ2-7; 14 positions agree with TRBD2. The CDR3 loop spans 15 amino acids. Germline CDR1 SGHRS, CDR2 YFSETQ. Losses at the gene ends were 1 base for V and 6 bases for J; bases not matched to a gene: 3. For the CDR3, the DNA is TGCGCCAGCAGCTTGTCCGGGACTAGCGGGAGCGAGCAGTACTTC. Encoded protein: CASSLSGTSGSEQYF.

In the case of this clone: The same CDR3 is also encoded by other DNA sequences in this sample. The chain couples TRBV9 to TRBJ2-3; D might be TRBD2 (6 bases). The germline V gene encodes CDR1 SGDLS and CDR2 YYNGEE. Trimming shortened V by 0 bases and J by 6 bases, and 11 bases separated the two germline ends. CDR3 length: 14 amino acids. The CDR3 sequence is CASSVVGGTDTQYF. CDR3 nucleotides: TGTGCCAGCAGCGTAGTCGGGGGTACGGATACGCAGTATTTT.

The rearrangement links TRBV18 to TRBJ2-1, with D unclear. Trimming left V 2 bases short and J 4 bases short, with 9 bases between. Germline CDR1 and CDR2: KGHSH and LQKENI. The CDR3 spans 14 residues. The chain's CDR3 is CASSPEIRYNEQFF. The DNA for the CDR3 is TGTGCCAGCTCACCAGAAATCCGTTACAATGAGCAGTTCTTC.

The rearrangement links TRBV5-5 to TRBJ2-5; perhaps TRBD2 as D (5 bases). The CDR3 runs to 13 residues. Per germline, CDR1 SGHKS and CDR2 YYEKEE (reference sequence). V lost 3 bases to trimming and J lost 4 bases, with 10 bases between them. The CDR3 nucleotides read TGTGCCAGCAGCTGGGGTGCGGGAGAGACCCAGTACTTC. Translating it yields CASSWGAGETQYF.

CDR3 protein: CSASEDTQYF. CDR3 bases: TGCAGTGCTAGTGAAGATACGCAGTATTTT. This chain joins TRBV20-1 and TRBJ2-3; D not resolved. CDR3 length equals 10 residues. The V gene lost 3 bases and the J gene lost 5 bases, with 3 bases spanning the gap. The germline CDR1 and CDR2 sequences are DFQATT and SNEGSKA (reference sequence).

This chain joins TRBV6-5 and TRBJ1-3, with D possibly TRBD1 on 5 matching bases. This CDR3 region has 16 residues. CDR1 MNHEY and CDR2 SVGAGI come from the germline V gene. V lost 1 base and J 0 bases, leaving 10 bases between the germline ends. The CDR3 DNA follows: TGTGCCAGCAGTTACTTTGCAGGGAGCTCTGGAAACACCATATATTTT. Its translation: CASSYFAGSSGNTIYF.

This chain uses TRBV28 with TRBJ1-5, with D possibly TRBD1 on 5 matching bases. Per germline, CDR1 MDHEN and CDR2 SYDVKM. V was shortened by 5 bases and J by 2 bases, with 10 bases between the two germline ends. This CDR3 spans 14 amino acids. The CDR3 is CASSPQQGNQPQHF. The CDR3 nucleotides are TGTGCCAGCAGTCCCCAACAGGGCAATCAGCCCCAGCATTTT.

The V and J genes are TRBV5-1 and TRBJ2-5; TRBD2 aligns across 8 bases. The germline CDR1 and CDR2 sequences are SGHRS and YFSETQ. CDR3 length: 16 amino acids. V lost 7 bases to trimming and J lost 7 bases; unmatched junction nucleotides: 18. DNA of the CDR3: TGCGCCAGCGGTGGAGCGGGGAGCGGGAGATCGGGGACCCAGTACTTC. Protein sequence: CASGGAGSGRSGTQYF.

This clone was observed a single time. The chain's CDR3 is CASSRGLAEFYNEQFF. The CDR3 region has the DNA TGTGCCAGTAGCCGAGGACTAGCGGAATTCTACAATGAGCAGTTCTTC. J is TRBJ2-1 and V is TRBV19, with 10 bases aligning to TRBD2. This CDR3 has 16 residues. Germline CDR1 is LNHDA and CDR2 is SQIVND (reference sequence). The J segment lost 3 bases and the V segment lost 6 bases, leaving 8 bases of the junction unmatched.

V and J are TRBV5-4 and TRBJ2-3; D perhaps matches TRBD2 (7 bases). Trimming cost V 2 bases and J 1 base, with 17 bases left between them. There are 17 residues in the CDR3. Germline loops: CDR1 SGHNT, CDR2 YYREEE (reference sequence). The CDR3: CASSFLRGGQRTDTQYF. CDR3 DNA: TGTGCCAGCAGCTTCCTGAGGGGGGGTCAACGCACAGATACGCAGTATTTT.

The V gene is TRBV10-3, the J gene TRBJ1-2; D ambiguous. The CDR3 runs to 14 residues. Germline values: CDR1 ENHRY, CDR2 SYGVKD. Trimming stripped 0 bases from V and 8 bases from J, with 13 bases between. The CDR3 DNA is TGTGCCATCAGTGAGTCGGAGGGAAGCCGGGGCTACACCTTC. This encodes CAISESEGSRGYTF.

This chain links TRBV29-1 with TRBJ2-3; 7 positions match TRBD2. This CDR3 comprises 14 residues. CDR1 is SQVTM, CDR2 ANQGSEA, per germline. Losses at the gene ends were 5 bases for V and 2 bases for J; bases not matched to a gene: 7. This chain's CDR3 is CSVLTGTTTDTQYF. As DNA, the CDR3 is TGCAGCGTTCTCACCGGGACTACCACAGATACGCAGTATTTT.

This chain connects TRBV6-4 to TRBJ2-4; 8 nucleotides match TRBD2. There are 14 residues in the CDR3. Germline values: CDR1 MRHNA, CDR2 SNTAGT. Trimming removed 6 bases from V and 6 bases from J; junction bases left unmatched: 7. Here the CDR3 reads CASRSGSYGNIQYF. CDR3 nucleotide sequence: TGTGCCAGCAGGAGCGGGAGCTATGGAAACATTCAGTACTTC.

The chain links TRBV10-3 to TRBJ2-7; tentative D call: TRBD2 (6 bases). CDR1 ENHRY and CDR2 SYGVKD come from the germline V gene. Trimming removed 3 bases at V and 0 bases at J, with 12 bases between. The CDR3 has 15 amino acids. CDR3 in DNA: TGTGCCATCAGTGACTCTAGCGCTTACTCCTACGAGCAGTACTTC. Amino acids: CAISDSSAYSYEQYF.

This rearrangement joins TRBV28 to TRBJ2-4; 10 bases line up with TRBD1. CDR1 is MDHEN and CDR2 is SYDVKM in the germline V gene. With V trimmed by 4 bases and J by 9 bases, 6 bases remained unmatched. The CDR3 contains 14 residues. CDR3 nucleotides: TGTGCCAGCAGTTCAGGGACAGGGGTGAGCATTCAGTACTTC. It codes for CASSSGTGVSIQYF.

V usage is TRBV2 and J usage is TRBJ2-3; 14 bases are a match to TRBD2. Germline CDR1 is SNHLY and CDR2 is FYNNEI. The CDR3 runs to 22 residues. The trim removed 4 bases at V and 1 base at J, leaving 19 bases unmatched. The CDR3 coding sequence is TGTGCCAGCAGTGTCTCACCGGGACTAGCGGGAGAGGACCCACCGGGCACAGATACGCAGTATTTT. Its protein is CASSVSPGLAGEDPPGTDTQYF.

The chain has TRBV10-3 and TRBJ2-1; TRBD2 agrees at 12 bases. The germline V gene has CDR1 ENHRY and CDR2 SYGVKD. Losses at the gene ends were 8 bases for V and 8 bases for J; bases not matched to a gene: 10. The CDR3 has 15 amino acids. CDR3 in amino acids: CAILAGGPGVDEQFF. The CDR3, as DNA: TGTGCCATCCTAGCGGGAGGGCCGGGTGTGGATGAGCAGTTCTTC.

This CDR3 is CASSPRVELTDTQYF. The CDR3 DNA sequence: TGTGCCAGCAGTCCCCGGGTGGAGCTCACAGATACGCAGTATTTT. The chain carries TRBV27 and TRBJ2-3; D unclear. Looked up from germline, CDR1 is MNHEY and CDR2 is SMNVEV (reference sequence). V gave up 5 bases and J gave up 2 bases, with 14 bases separating them. The CDR3 consists of 15 residues.

The rearrangement uses TRBV28 and TRBJ2-7, with TRBD1 matching over 7 bases. The CDR3 length is 15 residues. The trim removed 5 bases at V and 7 bases at J, leaving 14 bases unmatched. Per the germline V gene, CDR1 is MDHEN and CDR2 is SYDVKM. CDR3 DNA sequence: TGTGCCAGCAGTCCCCCCCGGAAAGGGGGCGGGGAGCAGTACTTC. Its translation is CASSPPRKGGGEQYF.

This clone was detected once. This chain connects TRBV9 to TRBJ2-5, with D perhaps given as TRBD1 or TRBD2 (5 bases each). This CDR3 comprises 14 residues. From germline, CDR1 is SGDLS and CDR2 YYNGEE. The germline V and J ends were trimmed by 1 base and 4 bases, with 11 bases remaining between them. Here the CDR3 DNA reads TGTGCCAGCAGCGTAATGGGGGTCGGAGAGACCCAGTACTTC. It yields the protein CASSVMGVGETQYF. The variable domain in full, with the rest retrieved from reference TRBV9 and TRBJ2-5, is DSGVTQTPKHLITATGQRVTLRCSPRSGDLSVYWYQQSLDQGLQFLIQYYNGEERAKGNILERFSAQQFPDLHSELNLSSLELGDSALYFCASSVMGVGETQYFGPGTRLLVL.

This rearrangement joins TRBV10-2 to TRBJ1-4; tentatively, D is TRBD1 (6 bases). The CDR3 contains 16 residues. V was clipped by 1 base and J by 0 bases, with 9 bases between them. Germline values: CDR1 WSHSY, CDR2 SAAADI. This CDR3 reads CASSELTGTTNEKLFF. In DNA, the CDR3 is TGCGCCAGCAGTGAGTTAACAGGGACAACTAATGAAAAACTGTTTTTT.

This rearrangement joins TRBV7-9 to TRBJ2-2, with 9 positions matching TRBD2. CDR3 size: 19 residues. Germline CDR1 is SEHNR and CDR2 is FQNEAQ (reference sequence). Germline trimming cut 2 bases from V and 0 bases from J; bases unmatched to any gene: 10. The CDR3 loop reads CASSLPLLAGAPNTGELFF. As DNA, the CDR3 is TGTGCCAGCAGCTTACCGCTCTTAGCGGGAGCCCCGAACACCGGGGAGCTGTTTTTT.

The chain is built from TRBV19 and TRBJ1-2, with D possibly being TRBD1 (5 bases). Trimming shortened V by 3 bases and J by 7 bases, and 12 bases separated the two germline ends. CDR1 and CDR2 (germline): LNHDA, SQIVND (reference sequence). The CDR3 sequence is 13 residues long. The CDR3 DNA reads TGTGCCAGTAGTATTGGGACGCTAGGTGGCTACACCTTC. As protein: CASSIGTLGGYTF. Filled out from reference TRBV19 and TRBJ1-2, the complete variable domain reads DGGITQSPKYLFRKEGQNVTLSCEQNLNHDAMYWYRQDPGQGLRLIYYSQIVNDFQKGDIAEGYSVSREKKESFPLTVTSAQKNPTAFYLCASSIGTLGGYTFGSGTRLTVV.

For this clone: The sample contains more than one DNA sequence encoding this CDR3. The rearrangement joins TRBV7-2 to TRBJ2-4; unclear D gene. CDR1 is SGHTA and CDR2 is FQGNSA in the germline V gene. With 1 base removed from V and 2 bases from J, the gap between germline ends came to 3 bases. The CDR3 loop spans 13 amino acids. The CDR3: CASSLGSKNIQYF. The CDR3 coding sequence is TGTGCCAGCAGCTTAGGTTCCAAAAACATTCAGTACTTC.

The chain uses TRBV28 and TRBJ2-3; D is perhaps TRBD1 (6 bases). Germline V gene data show CDR1 as MDHEN and CDR2 as SYDVKM. The V end was cut by 2 bases, the J end by 2 bases, with 8 bases between. This CDR3 comprises 14 residues. The CDR3 DNA reads TGTGCCAGCAGTTTAAGGACAGTCACAGATACGCAGTATTTT. This gives the protein CASSLRTVTDTQYF.

The genes are TRBV7-3 and TRBJ2-2, with 12 nucleotides matching TRBD1. The CDR3 sequence is 15 residues long. CDR1 is SGHTA, CDR2 FQGTGA, per germline. V was clipped by 5 bases and J by 5 bases; unmatched bases: 3. Here the CDR3 reads CASSPGQGATGELFF. CDR3 in DNA: TGTGCCAGCAGCCCGGGACAGGGGGCAACCGGGGAGCTGTTTTTT.